These 3 T cell receptor beta chains originate from one sample sequenced in a study of technical replicates of blood from four donors. Using immunoSEQ multiplex PCR, the repertoire was profiled, and TCRdb retains in-frame clones only, with some absent. Among some 64,000 clones listed, 90% to 95% were seen once. The sequenced sample was PBMCs. Receptors were obtained from a human donor in good health. Some clones in this sample may be carry-over from other donors' samples.

The V gene is TRBV18, the J gene TRBJ2-5; 9 nucleotides line up with TRBD1. Trimming at V came to 3 bases and at J to 3 bases, leaving 2 bases not matched to a gene. Germline loops: CDR1 KGHSH, CDR2 LQKENI. The CDR3 loop spans 14 amino acids. The CDR3: CASSPGTGKETQYF. The CDR3 nucleotides are TGTGCCAGCTCACCCGGGACAGGGAAAGAGACCCAGTACTTC.

V is TRBV15 and J is TRBJ2-1; a weak D match, TRBD2 (6 bases). V lost 2 bases to trimming and J lost 5 bases, with 13 bases between them. CDR1 LNHNV and CDR2 YYDKDF come from the germline V gene (reference sequence). The length of the CDR3 is 15 residues. The CDR3 region is CATSRPRGANNEQFF. The CDR3 coding sequence is TGTGCCACCAGCAGACCCCGCGGGGCAAACAATGAGCAGTTCTTC.

The chain carries TRBV2 and TRBJ2-5; D is possibly TRBD1 (5 bases). Trimming removed 5 bases from V and 7 bases from J, with 11 bases in between. CDR1 is SNHLY and CDR2 is FYNNEI in the germline V gene. This CDR3 contains 12 residues. The DNA for the CDR3 is TGTGCCAGCAGTCCAACAGGTGGGACCCAGTACTTC. This gives the protein CASSPTGGTQYF.